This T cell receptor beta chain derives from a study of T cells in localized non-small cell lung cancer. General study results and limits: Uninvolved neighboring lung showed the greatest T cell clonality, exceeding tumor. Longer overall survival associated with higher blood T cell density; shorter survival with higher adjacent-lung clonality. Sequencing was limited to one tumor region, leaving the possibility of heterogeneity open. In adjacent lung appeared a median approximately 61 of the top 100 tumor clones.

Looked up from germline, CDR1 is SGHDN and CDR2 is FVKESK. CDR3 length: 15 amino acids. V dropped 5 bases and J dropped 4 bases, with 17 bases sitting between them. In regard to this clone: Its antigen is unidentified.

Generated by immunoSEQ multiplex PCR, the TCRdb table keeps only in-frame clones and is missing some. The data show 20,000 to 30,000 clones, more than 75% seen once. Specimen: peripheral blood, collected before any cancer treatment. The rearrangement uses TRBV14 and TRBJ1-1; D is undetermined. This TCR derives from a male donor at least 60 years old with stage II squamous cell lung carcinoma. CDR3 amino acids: CASSSGWEVSTEAFF. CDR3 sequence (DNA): TGTGCCAGCAGCTCGGGGTGGGAGGTGAGCACTGAAGCTTTCTTT.